The rows below give T cell receptor beta chains drawn from one sample of a study of T cells in Graves' hyperthyroidism and ophthalmopathy. TCRdb itself ran the multiplex PCR reads through MiXCR, one entry per CDR3 protein. The sample has 500,000 to 800,000 distinct CDR3 sequences, approximately 15% seen once. Specimen: blood. These receptors came from a woman in her forties or fifties with Graves' ophthalmopathy. CDR3s include the opening cysteine and the closing phenylalanine or tryptophan. The D gene is left open where the match is weak.

d_gene	v_gene	j_gene	CDR3aa
.	TRBV9	TRBJ2-6	CASSLMDRPSGANVLTF
.	TRBV4-3	TRBJ2-1	CASSQVISPEQFF
.	TRBV6-1	TRBJ1-6	CASSEGFIWGMDNSPLHF
.	TRBV4-3	TRBJ1-1	CASSQVVGLAEAFF
TRBD1	TRBV6-2/TRBV6-3	TRBJ1-6	CASSYSTGENSPLHF
TRBD1	TRBV24-1	TRBJ2-7	CATSDTVSGTGVHEQYF
.	TRBV20-1	TRBJ1-5	CSARDYTGISNQPQHF
.	TRBV18	TRBJ2-4	CASSPGGAKNIQYF
TRBD2	TRBV4-3	TRBJ2-3	CASSQDLLAGRTDTQYF
.	TRBV7-3	TRBJ2-2	CASSSHRTQTNTGELFF
.	TRBV27	TRBJ2-5	CASWLSGSETQYF
.	TRBV27	TRBJ1-5	CASSDRGFNQPQHF
.	TRBV2	TRBJ1-5	CASSDKGHNQPQHF
TRBD1	TRBV15	TRBJ1-1	CATSRRTGDTEAFF
TRBD1	TRBV14	TRBJ1-1	CASSQEGGADTEAFF
.	TRBV11-2	TRBJ2-7	CASSLNGQIYEQYF
TRBD1	TRBV19	TRBJ1-4	CASSTGTGGGEKLFF
TRBD1	TRBV2	TRBJ2-2	CASSLGQAHTGELFF
TRBD2	TRBV6-5	TRBJ2-2	CASSVLLTSGKNTGELFF
TRBD1	TRBV28	TRBJ1-1	CASSRTGGRYTEAFF
.	TRBV5-1	TRBJ1-1	CASSTGQLMNTEAFF
.	TRBV5-5	TRBJ1-1	CASRGGGMLNTEAFF
.	TRBV20-1	TRBJ1-5	CSARDRGGSQPQHF
.	TRBV6-1	TRBJ1-1	CASSEPGGGSTEAFF
.	TRBV11-2	TRBJ2-5	CASSRPGPQETQYF
.	TRBV5-1	TRBJ2-7	CASSLEAFLGEQYF
TRBD2	TRBV4-2	TRBJ2-1	CASSQETASGGYNEQFF
.	TRBV6-2/TRBV6-3	TRBJ2-5	CASRERQETQYF
TRBD2	TRBV6-2/TRBV6-3	TRBJ2-7	CASSSTSGRATNHEQYF
TRBD2	TRBV19	TRBJ2-7	CASSIAGGYEQYF
.	TRBV9	TRBJ2-1	CASSPMGGGHPYNEQFF
.	TRBV6-1	TRBJ1-2	CASSFKRNYGYTF
.	TRBV5-1	TRBJ1-1	CASSFGGGFTEAFF
TRBD1	TRBV12-3/TRBV12-4	TRBJ2-1	CASSRTGLYNEQFF
.	TRBV28	TRBJ2-5	CASRGTDDGGAEETQYF
TRBD1	TRBV27	TRBJ2-7	CASSGQGALFEQYF
TRBD2	TRBV9	TRBJ2-3	CASSVGSGKNTDTQYF
.	TRBV28	TRBJ2-3	CASRRQSDTQYF